This TCR beta chain was sequenced during a study of blood T cell repertoires in COVID-19. Method: immunoSEQ multiplex PCR; TCRdb's copy keeps in-frame clones and lacks some. The sample contains about 160,000 clones, around 85% of which appear only once. The V end was cut by 4 bases, the J end by 1 base, with 10 bases between. CDR1 and CDR2 from the germline V gene are MNHEY and SVGAGI. This CDR3 spans 15 amino acids. Sequencing was done on a sample of peripheral blood. V usage is TRBV6-5 and J usage is TRBJ1-4, with D maybe TRBD1 (5 bases). This receptor was obtained from a woman between 65 and 79 years old with acute or convalescent COVID-19. CDR3 region: CASSSSGLTNEKLFF. Here the CDR3 DNA reads TGTGCCAGCAGTTCTTCAGGGTTAACTAATGAAAAACTGTTTTTT.